This T cell receptor beta chain was identified during a study of T-cell reconstitution after alpha-beta-depleted transplantation in children. Per germline, CDR1 DFQATT and CDR2 SNEGSKA (reference sequence). This CDR3 comprises 10 residues. Deletions cut 3 bases from V and 8 bases from J, with 7 bases between. Unique molecular identifiers were incorporated when the TCRbeta library was constructed. MiXCR was run by TCRdb on the PCR reads, yielding one entry per CDR3 protein. The sample has almost 400,000 distinct CDR3 sequences; about 20% are singletons. This clonotype was seen more than once but under ten times.

The chain links TRBV20-1 to TRBJ1-1; unclear D gene. The receptor was isolated from a human donor who donated a stem cell graft to a child with acute myeloid leukemia. Sequencing used PBMCs from the stem cell graft donor, obtained from the stem cell graft. The CDR3 DNA follows: TGCAGTGCTAGTCGAAGAGAAGCTTTCTTT. Protein: CSASRREAFF.